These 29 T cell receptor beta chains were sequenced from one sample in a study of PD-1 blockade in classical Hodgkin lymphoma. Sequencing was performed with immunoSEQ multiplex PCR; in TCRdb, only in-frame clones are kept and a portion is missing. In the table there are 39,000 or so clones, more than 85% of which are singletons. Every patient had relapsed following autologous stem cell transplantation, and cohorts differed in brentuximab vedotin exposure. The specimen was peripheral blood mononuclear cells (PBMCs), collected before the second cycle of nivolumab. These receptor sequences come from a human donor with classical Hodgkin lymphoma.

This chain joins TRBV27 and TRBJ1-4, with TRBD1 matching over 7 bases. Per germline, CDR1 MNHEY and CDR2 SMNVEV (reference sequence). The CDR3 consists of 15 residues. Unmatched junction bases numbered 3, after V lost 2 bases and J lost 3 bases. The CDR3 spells CASSLDGTANEKLFF. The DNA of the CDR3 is TGTGCCAGCAGTTTAGACGGGACAGCTAATGAAAAACTGTTTTTT. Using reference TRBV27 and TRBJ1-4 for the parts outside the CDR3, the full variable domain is EAQVTQNPRYLITVTGKKLTVTCSQNMNHEYMSWYRQDPGLGLRQIYYSMNVEVTDKGDVPEGYKVSRKEKRNFPLILESPSPNQTSLYFCASSLDGTANEKLFFGSGTQLSVL.

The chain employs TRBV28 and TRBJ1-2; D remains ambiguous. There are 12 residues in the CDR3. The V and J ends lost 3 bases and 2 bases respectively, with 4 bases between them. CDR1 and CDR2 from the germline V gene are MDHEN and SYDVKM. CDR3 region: CASSLENYGYTF. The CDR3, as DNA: TGTGCCAGCAGTTTGGAGAACTATGGCTACACCTTC.

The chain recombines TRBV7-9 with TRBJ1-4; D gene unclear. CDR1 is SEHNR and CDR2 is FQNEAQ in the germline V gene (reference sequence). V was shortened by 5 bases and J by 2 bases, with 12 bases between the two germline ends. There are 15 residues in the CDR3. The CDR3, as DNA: TGTGCCAGCAGCGCCCCGGGGTTCACTAATGAAAAACTGTTTTTT. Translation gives CASSAPGFTNEKLFF.

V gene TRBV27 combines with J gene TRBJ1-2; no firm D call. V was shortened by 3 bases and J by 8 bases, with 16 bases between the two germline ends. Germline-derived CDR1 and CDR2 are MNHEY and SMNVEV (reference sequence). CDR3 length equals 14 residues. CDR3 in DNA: TGTGCCAGCAGTTTGGCGAGCGTTGGAAGCGGCTACACCTTC. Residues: CASSLASVGSGYTF.

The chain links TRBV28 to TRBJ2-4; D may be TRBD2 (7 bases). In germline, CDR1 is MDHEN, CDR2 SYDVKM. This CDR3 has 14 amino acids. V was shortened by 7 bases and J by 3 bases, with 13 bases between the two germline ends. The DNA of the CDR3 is TGTGCCAGCATGGAGAGGGGGGGCAAAAACATTCAGTACTTC. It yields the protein CASMERGGKNIQYF.

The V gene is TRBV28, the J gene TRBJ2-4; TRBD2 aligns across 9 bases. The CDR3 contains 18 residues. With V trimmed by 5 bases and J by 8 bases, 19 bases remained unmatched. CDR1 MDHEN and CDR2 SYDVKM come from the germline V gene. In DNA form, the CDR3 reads TGTGCCAGCAGTCTCCGCCCAGGTCTAGCGGGACGGGAGTACATTCAGTACTTC. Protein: CASSLRPGLAGREYIQYF.

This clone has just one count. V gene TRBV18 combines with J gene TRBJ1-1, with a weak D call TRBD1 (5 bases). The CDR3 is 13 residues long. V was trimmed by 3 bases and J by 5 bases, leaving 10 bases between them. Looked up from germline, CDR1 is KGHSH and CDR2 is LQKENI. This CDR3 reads CASSPGQGTEAFF. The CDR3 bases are TGTGCCAGCTCACCGGGGCAGGGTACTGAAGCTTTCTTT. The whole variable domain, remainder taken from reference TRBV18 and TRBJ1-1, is NAGVMQNPRHLVRRRGQEARLRCSPMKGHSHVYWYRQLPEEGLKFMVYLQKENIIDESGMPKERFSAEFPKEGPSILRIQQVVRGDSAAYFCASSPGQGTEAFFGQGTRLTVV.

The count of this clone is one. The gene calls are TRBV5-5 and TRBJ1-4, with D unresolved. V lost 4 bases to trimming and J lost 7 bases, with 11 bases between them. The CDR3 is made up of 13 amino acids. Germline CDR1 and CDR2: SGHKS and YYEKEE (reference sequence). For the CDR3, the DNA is TGTGCCAGCAGCCCAATAAATGGTGAAAAACTGTTTTTT. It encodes CASSPINGEKLFF. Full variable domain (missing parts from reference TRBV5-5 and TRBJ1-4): DAGVTQSPTHLIKTRGQQVTLRCSPISGHKSVSWYQQVLGQGPQFIFQYYEKEERGRGNFPDRFSARQFPNYSSELNVNALLLGDSALYLCASSPINGEKLFFGSGTQLSVL.

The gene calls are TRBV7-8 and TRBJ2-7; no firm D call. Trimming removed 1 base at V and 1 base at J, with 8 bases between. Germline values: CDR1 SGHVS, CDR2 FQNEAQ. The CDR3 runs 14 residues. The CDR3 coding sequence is TGTGCCAGCAGCTTAGATCGGGCGTCCTACGAGCAGTACTTC. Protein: CASSLDRASYEQYF.

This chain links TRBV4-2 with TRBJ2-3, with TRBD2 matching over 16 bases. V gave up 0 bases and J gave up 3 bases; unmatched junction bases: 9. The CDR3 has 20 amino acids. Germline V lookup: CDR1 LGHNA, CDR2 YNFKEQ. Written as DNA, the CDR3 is TGTGCCAGCAGCCAAGATATCGGGACTAGCGGGGGGGCCTGGACAGATACGCAGTATTTT. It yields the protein CASSQDIGTSGGAWTDTQYF.

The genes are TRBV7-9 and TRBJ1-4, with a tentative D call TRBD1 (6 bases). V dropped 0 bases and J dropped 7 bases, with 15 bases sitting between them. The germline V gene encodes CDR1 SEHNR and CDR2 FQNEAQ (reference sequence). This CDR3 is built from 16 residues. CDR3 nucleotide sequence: TGTGCCAGCAGCTTAGCGCAACAGGGTCGGGGTGAAAAACTGTTTTTT. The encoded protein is CASSLAQQGRGEKLFF.

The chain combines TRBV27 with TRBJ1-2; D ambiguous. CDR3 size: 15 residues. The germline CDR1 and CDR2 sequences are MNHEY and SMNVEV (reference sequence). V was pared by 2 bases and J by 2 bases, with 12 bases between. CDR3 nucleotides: TGTGCCAGCAGTTTAAGTGGAGTTTCAAACTATGGCTACACCTTC. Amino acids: CASSLSGVSNYGYTF.

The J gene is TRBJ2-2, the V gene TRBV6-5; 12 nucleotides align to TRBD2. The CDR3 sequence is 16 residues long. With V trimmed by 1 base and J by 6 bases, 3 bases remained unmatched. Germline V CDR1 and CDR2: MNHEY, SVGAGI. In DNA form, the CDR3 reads TGTGCCAGCAGTTACTTGACTAGCGGGAGACCCGGGGAGCTGTTTTTT. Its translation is CASSYLTSGRPGELFF.

The CDR3 sequence is CASSQGGRGSNQPQHF. In nucleotides, the CDR3 is TGTGCCAGCAGCCAGGGAGGGAGGGGAAGCAATCAGCCCCAGCATTTT. The chain recombines TRBV7-2 with TRBJ1-5; D possibly corresponds to TRBD1 (5 bases). Trimming left V 5 bases short and J 1 base short, with 15 bases between. The germline CDR1 and CDR2 sequences are SGHTA and FQGNSA. The CDR3 is 16 residues long.

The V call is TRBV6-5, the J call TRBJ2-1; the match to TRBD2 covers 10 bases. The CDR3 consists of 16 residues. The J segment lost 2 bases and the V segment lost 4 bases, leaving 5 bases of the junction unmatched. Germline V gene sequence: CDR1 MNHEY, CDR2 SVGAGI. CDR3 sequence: CASSSLAGGAYNEQFF. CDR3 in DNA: TGTGCCAGCAGTTCCTTAGCGGGGGGTGCCTACAATGAGCAGTTCTTC.

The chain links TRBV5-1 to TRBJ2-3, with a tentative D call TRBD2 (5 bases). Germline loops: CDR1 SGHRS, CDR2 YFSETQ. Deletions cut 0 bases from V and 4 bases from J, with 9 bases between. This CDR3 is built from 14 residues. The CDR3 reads CASSLESGADTQYF. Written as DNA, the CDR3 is TGCGCCAGCAGCTTGGAAAGCGGAGCAGATACGCAGTATTTT.

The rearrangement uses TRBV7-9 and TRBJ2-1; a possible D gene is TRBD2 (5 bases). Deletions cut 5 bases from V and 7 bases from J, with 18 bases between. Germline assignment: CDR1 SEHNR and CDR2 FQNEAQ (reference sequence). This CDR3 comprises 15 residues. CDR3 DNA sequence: TGTGCCAGCAGCCCCGAAGAGCGGCCCCGAAATGAGCAGTTCTTC. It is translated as CASSPEERPRNEQFF.

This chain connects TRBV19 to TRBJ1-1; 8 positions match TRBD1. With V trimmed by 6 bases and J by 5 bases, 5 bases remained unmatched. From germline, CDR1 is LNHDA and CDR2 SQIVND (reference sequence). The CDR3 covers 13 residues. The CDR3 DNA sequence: TGTGCCAGTAGCACGCGGACAGGGACTGAAGCTTTCTTT. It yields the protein CASSTRTGTEAFF.

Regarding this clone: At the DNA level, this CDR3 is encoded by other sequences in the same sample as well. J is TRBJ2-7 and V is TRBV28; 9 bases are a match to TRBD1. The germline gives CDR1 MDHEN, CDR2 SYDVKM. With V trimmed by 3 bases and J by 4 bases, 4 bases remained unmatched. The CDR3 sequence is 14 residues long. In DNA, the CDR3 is TGTGCCAGCAGTTTGGACAGGGGAAGGTACGAGCAGTACTTC. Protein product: CASSLDRGRYEQYF.

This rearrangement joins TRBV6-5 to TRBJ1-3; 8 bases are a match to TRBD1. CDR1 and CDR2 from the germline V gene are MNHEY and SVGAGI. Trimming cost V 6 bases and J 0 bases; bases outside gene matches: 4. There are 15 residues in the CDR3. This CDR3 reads CASSQTGGSGNTIYF. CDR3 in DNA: TGTGCCAGCAGCCAAACAGGGGGCTCTGGAAACACCATATATTTT.

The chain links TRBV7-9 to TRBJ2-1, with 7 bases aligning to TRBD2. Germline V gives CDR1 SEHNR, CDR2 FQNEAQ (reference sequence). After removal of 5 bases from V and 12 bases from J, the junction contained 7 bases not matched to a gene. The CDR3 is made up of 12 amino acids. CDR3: CASSGGESRQFF. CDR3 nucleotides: TGTGCCAGCAGCGGGGGGGAAAGTCGGCAGTTCTTC.

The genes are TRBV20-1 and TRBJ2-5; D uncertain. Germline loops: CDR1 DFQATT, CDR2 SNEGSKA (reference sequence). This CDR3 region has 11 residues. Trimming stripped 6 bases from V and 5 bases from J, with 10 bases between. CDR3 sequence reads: CSATLVETQYF. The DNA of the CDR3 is TGCAGTGCCACTCTCGTCGAGACCCAGTACTTC.

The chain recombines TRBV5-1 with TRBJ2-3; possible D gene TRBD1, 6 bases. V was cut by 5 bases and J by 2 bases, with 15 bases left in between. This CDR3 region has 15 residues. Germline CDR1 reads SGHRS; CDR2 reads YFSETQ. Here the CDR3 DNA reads TGCGCCAGCAGGTTCCGGGACATAACCACAGATACGCAGTATTTT. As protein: CASRFRDITTDTQYF.

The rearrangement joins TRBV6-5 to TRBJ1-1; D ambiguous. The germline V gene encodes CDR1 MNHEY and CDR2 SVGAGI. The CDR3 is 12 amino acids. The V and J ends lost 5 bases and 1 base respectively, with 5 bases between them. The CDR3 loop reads CASSDWNTEAFF. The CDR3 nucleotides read TGTGCCAGCAGTGACTGGAACACTGAAGCTTTCTTT.

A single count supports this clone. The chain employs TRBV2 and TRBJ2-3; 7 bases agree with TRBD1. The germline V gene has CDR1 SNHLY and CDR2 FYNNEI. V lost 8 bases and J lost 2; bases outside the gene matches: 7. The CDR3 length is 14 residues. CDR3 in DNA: TGTGCCAGCCTAAACAGGGGTTACACAGATACGCAGTATTTT. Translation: CASLNRGYTDTQYF.

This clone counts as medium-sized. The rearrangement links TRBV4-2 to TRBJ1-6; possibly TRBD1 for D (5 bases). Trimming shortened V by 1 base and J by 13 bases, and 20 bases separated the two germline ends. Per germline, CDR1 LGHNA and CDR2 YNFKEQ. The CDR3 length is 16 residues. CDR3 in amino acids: CASSQVQGSIMAPLHF. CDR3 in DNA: TGTGCCAGCAGCCAAGTCCAGGGCAGTATTATGGCGCCCCTCCACTTT.

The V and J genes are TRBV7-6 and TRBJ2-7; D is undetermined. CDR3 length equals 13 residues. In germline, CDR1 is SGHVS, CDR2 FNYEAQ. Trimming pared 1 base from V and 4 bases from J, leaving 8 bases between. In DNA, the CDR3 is TGTGCCAGCAGCTTAGGGGGTGGGTACGAGCAGTACTTC. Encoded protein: CASSLGGGYEQYF.

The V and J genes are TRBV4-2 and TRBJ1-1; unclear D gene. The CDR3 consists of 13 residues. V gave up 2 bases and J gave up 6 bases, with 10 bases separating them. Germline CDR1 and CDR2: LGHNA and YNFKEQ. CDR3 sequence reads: CASSQFKSSEAFF. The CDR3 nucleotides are TGTGCCAGCAGCCAATTCAAGTCCTCTGAAGCTTTCTTT.

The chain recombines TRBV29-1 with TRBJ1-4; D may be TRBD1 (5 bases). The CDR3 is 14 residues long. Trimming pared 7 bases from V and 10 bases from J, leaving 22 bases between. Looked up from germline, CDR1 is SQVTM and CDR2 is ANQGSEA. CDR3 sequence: CSAWTLGSSGKLFF. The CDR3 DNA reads TGCAGCGCTTGGACATTGGGTTCATCCGGAAAACTGTTTTTT.